A single sample is the source of the 19 T cell receptor beta chains below, sequenced in a study of blood T cell repertoires in COVID-19. TCRdb keeps only in-frame clones here, not all; method: immunoSEQ multiplex PCR. The repertoire consists of 25,000 to 30,000 clones, with less than 80% occurring once and the leading ten covering roughly 40%. Sequenced: peripheral blood. The origin of the receptors is a man aged 65 to 79 with acute or convalescent COVID-19.

The chain recombines TRBV4-2 with TRBJ2-5; 7 bases align to TRBD2. This CDR3 is built from 17 residues. Germline V lookup: CDR1 LGHNA, CDR2 YNFKEQ. Unmatched junction bases numbered 8, after V lost 0 bases and J lost 1 base. The CDR3 DNA sequence: TGTGCCAGCAGCCAAGAGAGATCCAGCGGGGTCCAAGAGACCCAGTACTTC. It is translated as CASSQERSSGVQETQYF.

This clone appeared a single time. The chain employs TRBV11-1 and TRBJ2-7; D is unclear. V was cut by 3 bases and J by 0 bases, with 9 bases left in between. Germline V gives CDR1 SGHAT, CDR2 FQDESV (reference sequence). The CDR3 length is 14 residues. The CDR3 coding sequence is TGTGCCAGCAGCTTTCGAGGATACTCCTACGAGCAGTACTTC. Protein sequence: CASSFRGYSYEQYF.

CDR3 nucleotide sequence: TGTGCCAGCAAGGGACTAGCGGGAGACTACGAGCAGTACTTC. Translating gives CASKGLAGDYEQYF. V and J are TRBV6-5 and TRBJ2-7, with TRBD2 matching over 14 bases. Per germline, CDR1 MNHEY and CDR2 SVGAGI. This CDR3 has 14 residues. With 7 bases clipped from V and 3 bases from J, the junction kept 2 bases outside the gene matches.

The chain recombines TRBV7-2 with TRBJ2-2, with D perhaps TRBD1 (6 bases). Per the germline V gene, CDR1 is SGHTA and CDR2 is FQGNSA. This CDR3 contains 13 residues. Deletions cut 6 bases from V and 5 bases from J, with 10 bases between. In DNA form, the CDR3 reads TGTGCCAGCAGGCCAGGGGTTACCGGGGAGCTGTTTTTT. Protein product: CASRPGVTGELFF. The variable domain in full, with the rest retrieved from reference TRBV7-2 and TRBJ2-2, is GAGVSQSPSNKVTEKGKDVELRCDPISGHTALYWYRQSLGQGLEFLIYFQGNSAPDKSGLPSDRFSAERTGGSVSTLTIQRTQQEDSAVYLCASRPGVTGELFFGEGSRLTVL.

This clone was seen only once. The chain is built from TRBV4-1 and TRBJ2-3; 11 nucleotides agree with TRBD2. Germline trimming cut 4 bases from V and 2 bases from J; bases unmatched to any gene: 8. This CDR3 has 17 residues. Germline CDR1 is MGHRA and CDR2 is YSYEKL. The CDR3 DNA sequence: TGCGCCAGCAGCCCCTCCGGGACTAGCGGTTTCACAGATACGCAGTATTTT. This codes for CASSPSGTSGFTDTQYF.

The chain links TRBV5-1 to TRBJ1-3; a weak D match, TRBD1 (6 bases). The ends were cut back, 5 bases at V and 0 bases at J, with 12 bases in the middle. The CDR3 runs to 15 residues. Germline CDR1 reads SGHRS; CDR2 reads YFSETQ. The CDR3 coding sequence is TGCGCCAGCAGACCACAGGGCCCCTCTGGAAACACCATATATTTT. Protein: CASRPQGPSGNTIYF.

This sequence joins TRBV9 and TRBJ2-1, with 11 bases identical to TRBD1. The V gene's germline CDR1 is SGDLS and CDR2 YYNGEE. The V gene end was trimmed by 0 bases and the J gene end by 5 bases; junction bases not matched to a gene: 7. CDR3 length: 17 amino acids. The CDR3 sequence is CASSVEIRGQGDNEQFF. CDR3 DNA sequence: TGTGCCAGCAGCGTAGAAATCAGGGGACAGGGGGACAATGAGCAGTTCTTC.

V and J are TRBV11-3 and TRBJ1-1; D is undetermined. Germline CDR1 is SGHNT and CDR2 is YENEEA. This CDR3 has 13 residues. Trimming left V 4 bases short and J 4 bases short, with 10 bases between. In DNA, the CDR3 is TGTGCCAGCAGCTCCACGAGGGTCACTGAAGCTTTCTTT. Protein sequence: CASSSTRVTEAFF.

The rearrangement uses TRBV11-3 and TRBJ2-2; 9 bases map to TRBD2. This CDR3 has 15 residues. Germline lookup yields CDR1 SGHNT and CDR2 YENEEA. V trimming: 3 bases; J trimming: 6 bases; junction bases outside the gene matches: 5. The CDR3 loop reads CASSLVGTSPGELFF. CDR3 nucleotide sequence: TGTGCCAGCAGCTTGGTCGGGACTAGCCCCGGGGAGCTGTTTTTT.

The chain employs TRBV5-1 and TRBJ1-2; a possible D gene is TRBD1 (6 bases). Germline lookup yields CDR1 SGHRS and CDR2 YFSETQ. V gave up 0 bases and J gave up 8 bases, with 17 bases separating them. The CDR3 totals 15 residues. The CDR3: CASSLGGQSRGGYTF. CDR3 coding DNA: TGCGCCAGCAGCTTGGGTGGACAGTCCCGAGGAGGCTACACCTTC.

This sequence joins TRBV7-9 and TRBJ1-2; a weak D match, TRBD1 (6 bases). This CDR3 has 14 residues. Trimming removed 3 bases at V and 4 bases at J, with 12 bases between. Germline V gene data show CDR1 as SEHNR and CDR2 as FQNEAQ (reference sequence). CDR3: CASSFSQGSYGYTF. DNA for the CDR3: TGTGCCAGCAGCTTCTCGCAGGGGTCCTATGGCTACACCTTC.

V is TRBV24-1 and J is TRBJ2-1; 11 nucleotides align to TRBD2. Trimming at V came to 3 bases and at J to 5 bases, leaving 5 bases not matched to a gene. The CDR3 has 16 amino acids. Germline CDR1 is KGHDR and CDR2 is SFDVKD. This CDR3 is CATSDHSGRENNEQFF. CDR3 DNA: TGTGCCACCAGTGATCATAGCGGGAGGGAGAACAATGAGCAGTTCTTC.

The chain links TRBV18 to TRBJ2-1; 13 bases map to TRBD2. From germline, CDR1 is KGHSH and CDR2 LQKENI. The junction had 5 bases not matched to a gene; V was cut back by 3 bases and J by 3 bases. The CDR3 length is 17 residues. The CDR3 is CASSPRTSGGFYNEQFF. CDR3 bases: TGTGCCAGCTCACCCCGGACTAGCGGGGGCTTCTACAATGAGCAGTTCTTC.

The chain recombines TRBV7-8 with TRBJ1-2, with D tentatively TRBD1 (5 bases). Trimming left V 1 base short and J 8 bases short, with 14 bases between. CDR1 and CDR2 from the germline V gene are SGHVS and FQNEAQ. The CDR3 spans 14 residues. CDR3 loop: CASSLEGAGLGYTF. The CDR3 DNA is TGTGCCAGCAGCTTAGAAGGGGCGGGGCTCGGCTACACCTTC.

The V call is TRBV10-3, the J call TRBJ1-3; D not certain. The CDR3 is 14 amino acids. Per germline, CDR1 ENHRY and CDR2 SYGVKD. Trimming took off 0 bases at V and 9 bases at J, with 12 bases between the two ends. CDR3 amino acids: CAISESGERGTIYF. The CDR3 DNA reads as TGTGCCATCAGTGAGTCTGGGGAGCGCGGCACCATATATTTT.

The chain combines TRBV5-1 with TRBJ2-1; 11 nucleotides line up with TRBD2. Germline V lookup: CDR1 SGHRS, CDR2 YFSETQ. The junction had 9 bases not matched to a gene; V was cut back by 0 bases and J by 10 bases. The CDR3 length is 16 residues. In DNA form, the CDR3 reads TGCGCCAGCAGCTTGGGGATGGCTAGCGGGAGGCGGGAGCAGTTCTTC. As protein: CASSLGMASGRREQFF.

This clone turned up a few times. The V call is TRBV5-5, the J call TRBJ1-2, with D uncertain. V lost 5 bases and J lost 5, with 13 bases in between. The CDR3 covers 13 residues. CDR1 and CDR2 from the germline V gene are SGHKS and YYEKEE (reference sequence). The CDR3 reads CASSLGILYGYTF. CDR3 coding DNA: TGTGCCAGCAGTCTCGGGATACTATATGGCTACACCTTC. Full variable domain (remainder filled in from reference TRBV5-5 and TRBJ1-2): DAGVTQSPTHLIKTRGQQVTLRCSPISGHKSVSWYQQVLGQGPQFIFQYYEKEERGRGNFPDRFSARQFPNYSSELNVNALLLGDSALYLCASSLGILYGYTFGSGTRLTVV.

V is TRBV18 and J is TRBJ2-1, with 8 bases aligning to TRBD2. The trim removed 1 base at V and 7 bases at J, leaving 9 bases unmatched. There are 16 residues in the CDR3. Germline assignment: CDR1 KGHSH and CDR2 LQKENI. CDR3 sequence reads: CASSPRAAGDGNEQFF. In DNA, the CDR3 is TGTGCCAGCTCACCACGAGCAGCGGGAGATGGAAATGAGCAGTTCTTC.

The rearrangement joins TRBV28 to TRBJ1-1; a weak D match, TRBD1 (6 bases). The length of the CDR3 is 14 residues. Germline values: CDR1 MDHEN, CDR2 SYDVKM. Trimming removed 5 bases from V and 4 bases from J, with 14 bases in between. CDR3 residues: CASSRGGTGTEAFF. As DNA, the CDR3 is TGTGCCAGCAGTCGGGGGGGCACGGGCACTGAAGCTTTCTTT.